These 24 T cell receptor beta chains were sequenced from one sample in a study of blood T cell repertoires in COVID-19. The method was immunoSEQ multiplex PCR; TCRdb's version includes in-frame clones alone and lacks a portion of them. The sample lists about 20,000 clones, about 89% occurring once. Sequencing used peripheral blood. These receptors were obtained from a human donor in a cohort sampled during active COVID-19.

The chain is built from TRBV19 and TRBJ1-5; 10 positions agree with TRBD1. This CDR3 comprises 15 residues. The J segment lost 5 bases and the V segment lost 2 bases, leaving 3 bases of the junction unmatched. CDR1 and CDR2 (germline): LNHDA, SQIVND (reference sequence). CDR3 sequence reads: CASSIWGTGDQPQHF. Here the CDR3 DNA reads TGTGCCAGTAGTATATGGGGGACAGGGGATCAGCCCCAGCATTTT.

The chain is built from TRBV30 and TRBJ1-2; maybe TRBD1 (5 bases). With 6 bases removed from V and 8 bases from J, the gap between germline ends came to 16 bases. This CDR3 comprises 12 residues. Germline-derived CDR1 and CDR2 are GTSNPN and SVGIG (reference sequence). The CDR3 protein is CACQRDNRGYTF. The CDR3 region has the DNA TGTGCCTGCCAACGCGACAACAGGGGCTACACCTTC.

The V gene is TRBV6-2 or TRBV6-3, the J gene TRBJ2-3; tentative D call: TRBD2 (6 bases). Trimming removed 2 bases at V and 6 bases at J, with 21 bases between. Per the germline V gene, CDR1 is MNHEY and CDR2 is SVGEGT. The CDR3 loop spans 17 amino acids. CDR3 bases: TGTGCCAGCAGTTACAAGGACTACCAGACCCTTCGGGATACGCAGTATTTT. Its protein product is CASSYKDYQTLRDTQYF.

This chain connects TRBV5-4 to TRBJ2-1; D remains ambiguous. The CDR3 is 14 amino acids. The V end lost 2 bases, the J end lost 2 bases, and 8 bases lay between the germline ends. CDR1 and CDR2 (germline): SGHNT, YYREEE (reference sequence). The CDR3 here is CASSFQLPYNEQFF. DNA for the CDR3: TGTGCCAGCAGCTTTCAGTTGCCCTACAATGAGCAGTTCTTC.

The CDR3 sequence: CASSEAETGWKTNYGYTF. The CDR3 DNA follows: TGTGCCAGCAGTGAAGCGGAGACAGGGTGGAAGACTAACTATGGCTACACCTTC. The chain employs TRBV6-1 and TRBJ1-2; 7 bases are shared with TRBD1. The germline V gene encodes CDR1 MNHNS and CDR2 SASEGT. J lost 0 bases, V lost 0 bases, and 10 bases had no gene match. The CDR3 totals 18 residues.

In its sample, this clone was seen once. The chain recombines TRBV6-2 or TRBV6-3 with TRBJ1-5, with D uncertain. V was clipped by 2 bases and J by 7 bases, with 15 bases between them. In germline, CDR1 is MNHEY, CDR2 SVGEGT. The CDR3 has 15 amino acids. This CDR3 reads CASSYGVTSRQPQHF. The CDR3 DNA reads as TGTGCCAGCAGTTACGGTGTAACTTCTAGGCAGCCCCAGCATTTT.

The gene calls are TRBV4-3 and TRBJ2-2, with 9 bases fitting TRBD2. With 0 bases clipped from V and 6 bases from J, the junction kept 11 bases outside the gene matches. This CDR3 has 18 residues. Germline V gene sequence: CDR1 LGHNA, CDR2 YSLEER. In DNA, the CDR3 is TGCGCCAGCAGCCAAGATGCGCCTAGCGGGGCGAGGTCCGGGGAGCTGTTTTTT. This encodes CASSQDAPSGARSGELFF.

The rearrangement links TRBV9 to TRBJ2-3, with TRBD2 as a possible D gene (5 bases). CDR3 length: 14 amino acids. The germline V gene encodes CDR1 SGDLS and CDR2 YYNGEE. With 0 bases removed from V and 0 bases from J, the gap between germline ends came to 5 bases. The CDR3 DNA reads TGTGCCAGCAGCGTAGCGGGGAGCACAGATACGCAGTATTTT. It is translated as CASSVAGSTDTQYF.

CDR3: CASSLGQSTSGYTF. DNA for the CDR3: TGTGCCAGCAGCTTAGGACAATCTACCTCTGGCTACACCTTC. The gene calls are TRBV5-6 and TRBJ1-2; D perhaps matches TRBD1 (5 bases). CDR1 is SGHDT, CDR2 YYEEEE, per germline. This CDR3 region has 14 residues. V was trimmed by 2 bases and J by 7 bases, leaving 15 bases between them. Based on the CDR3 plus reference TRBV5-6 and TRBJ1-2, the full variable domain is DAGVTQSPTHLIKTRGQQVTLRCSPKSGHDTVSWYQQALGQGPQFIFQYYEEEERQRGNFPDRFSGHQFPNYSSELNVNALLLGDSALYLCASSLGQSTSGYTFGSGTRLTVV.

The gene calls are TRBV5-8 and TRBJ2-1; TRBD2 matches at 7 bases. The germline CDR1 and CDR2 sequences are SGHTS and YDEGEE. The CDR3 runs to 15 residues. V lost 1 base, J lost 7 bases, and 8 bases stayed unmatched. This CDR3 is CASSLRGSGGNEQFF. The CDR3 DNA reads TGTGCCAGCAGCTTGCGCGGGAGTGGGGGGAATGAGCAGTTCTTC.

The gene calls are TRBV5-6 and TRBJ2-3; D remains unclear. Trimming removed 0 bases from V and 4 bases from J, with 6 bases in between. The CDR3 sequence is 13 residues long. The germline V gene has CDR1 SGHDT and CDR2 YYEEEE. The DNA of the CDR3 is TGTGCCAGCAGCTTGGTGGTAGCAGATACGCAGTATTTT. Amino acids: CASSLVVADTQYF.

CDR3 sequence: CATGDRLGSPLHF. Here the CDR3 DNA reads TGTGCCACAGGGGACAGGTTGGGTTCACCCCTCCACTTT. This chain joins TRBV24-1 and TRBJ1-6, with TRBD1 identical over 8 bases. V shed 10 bases, J shed 9 bases, and the junction held 7 bases outside the gene matches. There are 13 residues in the CDR3. Per germline, CDR1 KGHDR and CDR2 SFDVKD.

J is TRBJ1-4 and V is TRBV18; TRBD1 aligns across 7 bases. Looked up from germline, CDR1 is KGHSH and CDR2 is LQKENI. This CDR3 spans 17 amino acids. After removal of 8 bases from V and 0 bases from J, the junction contained 12 bases not matched to a gene. The CDR3 here is CASPRGQQTTTNEKLFF. CDR3 in DNA: TGTGCCAGCCCAAGGGGACAGCAAACCACAACTAATGAAAAACTGTTTTTT.

This chain uses TRBV5-1 with TRBJ2-1, with 9 bases aligning to TRBD2. J gave up 6 bases and V 7 bases, and 11 bases lay outside the gene matches. Germline V gives CDR1 SGHRS, CDR2 YFSETQ. The CDR3 is made up of 15 amino acids. The CDR3 here is CASRLTAGGANEQFF. Written as DNA, the CDR3 is TGCGCCAGCCGATTAACAGCGGGAGGCGCCAATGAGCAGTTCTTC.

The rearrangement uses TRBV11-2 and TRBJ2-1; 9 nucleotides line up with TRBD1. Germline V gene sequence: CDR1 SGHAT, CDR2 FQNNGV. V lost 4 bases to trimming and J lost 4 bases; unmatched junction nucleotides: 5. CDR3 length equals 15 residues. CDR3 amino acids: CASSSGQGIYNEQFF. The DNA for the CDR3 is TGTGCCAGCAGCTCCGGACAGGGGATATACAATGAGCAGTTCTTC.

The rearrangement links TRBV9 to TRBJ2-2; 9 bases fit TRBD2. With V trimmed by 2 bases and J by 4 bases, 3 bases remained unmatched. The CDR3 has 15 residues. CDR1 SGDLS and CDR2 YYNGEE come from the germline V gene. The CDR3 loop is CASSVGGLATGELFF. CDR3 DNA: TGTGCCAGCAGCGTCGGGGGACTAGCCACCGGGGAGCTGTTTTTT.

The chain uses TRBV28 and TRBJ2-5; TRBD2 matches at 10 bases. J lost 1 base, V lost 1 base, and 3 bases had no gene match. The CDR3 loop spans 16 amino acids. CDR1 is MDHEN, CDR2 SYDVKM, per germline. The CDR3 protein is CASSLLLAGPQETQYF. The DNA for the CDR3 is TGTGCCAGCAGTTTATTACTAGCGGGGCCCCAAGAGACCCAGTACTTC.

The gene calls are TRBV4-3 and TRBJ1-2, with D uncertain. V lost 3 bases to trimming and J lost 7 bases, with 9 bases between them. The CDR3 is made up of 12 amino acids. Germline V gene data show CDR1 as LGHNA and CDR2 as YSLEER. This CDR3 is CASSQGSGGYTF. The CDR3 bases are TGCGCCAGCAGCCAGGGGAGCGGTGGCTACACCTTC.

This rearrangement joins TRBV9 to TRBJ2-2, with 9 bases identical to TRBD2. V lost 0 bases, J lost 10 bases, and 10 bases stayed unmatched. CDR1 is SGDLS and CDR2 is YYNGEE in the germline V gene. The CDR3 contains 16 residues. The CDR3 reads CASSVAGSGSLEELFF. The CDR3 DNA is TGTGCCAGCAGCGTAGCGGGTAGCGGGAGTTTGGAGGAGCTGTTTTTT.

The V and J genes are TRBV28 and TRBJ1-5; D ambiguous. Germline CDR1 and CDR2: MDHEN and SYDVKM. The CDR3 is 13 amino acids. The germline V and J ends were trimmed by 3 bases and 0 bases, with 3 bases remaining between them. DNA of the CDR3: TGTGCCAGCAGTTTTAGTAGCAATCAGCCCCAGCATTTT. Protein sequence: CASSFSSNQPQHF.

This clone was counted between two and nine times. The chain carries TRBV1 and TRBJ2-7; the tabulated D call, TRBD1, remains unverified against the DNA. TRBV1 is a pseudogene locus. CDR3 length: 18 residues. CDR3 protein: CTSSQGEQGEQDGGEQYV. The CDR3 coding sequence is TGCACCAGCAGCCAAGGTGAACAGGGTGAACAAGATGGGGGTGAGCAGTACGTC.

The chain carries TRBV14 and TRBJ2-7; D is ambiguous. With 0 bases removed from V and 9 bases from J, the gap between germline ends came to 15 bases. CDR1 is SGHDN and CDR2 is FVKESK in the germline V gene. The CDR3 totals 14 residues. DNA of the CDR3: TGTGCCAGCAGCCAAGATCGACCGTCATCGGGGCAGTACTTC. It encodes CASSQDRPSSGQYF.

The J gene is TRBJ1-6, the V gene TRBV19; no clear D gene. The germline gives CDR1 LNHDA, CDR2 SQIVND (reference sequence). V dropped 1 base and J dropped 0 bases, with 16 bases sitting between them. CDR3 length equals 19 residues. CDR3 sequence reads: CASSIVLLGTSSYNSPLHF. The CDR3 coding sequence is TGTGCCAGTAGTATAGTACTTTTGGGAACTAGCTCCTATAATTCACCCCTCCACTTT.

J is TRBJ2-1 and V is TRBV7-2; no clear D. From germline, CDR1 is SGHTA and CDR2 FQGNSA. Trimming cost V 2 bases and J 6 bases, with 5 bases left between them. The CDR3 extends over 12 amino acids. CDR3 bases: TGTGCCAGCAGCTTATACGGCAATGAGCAGTTCTTC. Protein product: CASSLYGNEQFF.